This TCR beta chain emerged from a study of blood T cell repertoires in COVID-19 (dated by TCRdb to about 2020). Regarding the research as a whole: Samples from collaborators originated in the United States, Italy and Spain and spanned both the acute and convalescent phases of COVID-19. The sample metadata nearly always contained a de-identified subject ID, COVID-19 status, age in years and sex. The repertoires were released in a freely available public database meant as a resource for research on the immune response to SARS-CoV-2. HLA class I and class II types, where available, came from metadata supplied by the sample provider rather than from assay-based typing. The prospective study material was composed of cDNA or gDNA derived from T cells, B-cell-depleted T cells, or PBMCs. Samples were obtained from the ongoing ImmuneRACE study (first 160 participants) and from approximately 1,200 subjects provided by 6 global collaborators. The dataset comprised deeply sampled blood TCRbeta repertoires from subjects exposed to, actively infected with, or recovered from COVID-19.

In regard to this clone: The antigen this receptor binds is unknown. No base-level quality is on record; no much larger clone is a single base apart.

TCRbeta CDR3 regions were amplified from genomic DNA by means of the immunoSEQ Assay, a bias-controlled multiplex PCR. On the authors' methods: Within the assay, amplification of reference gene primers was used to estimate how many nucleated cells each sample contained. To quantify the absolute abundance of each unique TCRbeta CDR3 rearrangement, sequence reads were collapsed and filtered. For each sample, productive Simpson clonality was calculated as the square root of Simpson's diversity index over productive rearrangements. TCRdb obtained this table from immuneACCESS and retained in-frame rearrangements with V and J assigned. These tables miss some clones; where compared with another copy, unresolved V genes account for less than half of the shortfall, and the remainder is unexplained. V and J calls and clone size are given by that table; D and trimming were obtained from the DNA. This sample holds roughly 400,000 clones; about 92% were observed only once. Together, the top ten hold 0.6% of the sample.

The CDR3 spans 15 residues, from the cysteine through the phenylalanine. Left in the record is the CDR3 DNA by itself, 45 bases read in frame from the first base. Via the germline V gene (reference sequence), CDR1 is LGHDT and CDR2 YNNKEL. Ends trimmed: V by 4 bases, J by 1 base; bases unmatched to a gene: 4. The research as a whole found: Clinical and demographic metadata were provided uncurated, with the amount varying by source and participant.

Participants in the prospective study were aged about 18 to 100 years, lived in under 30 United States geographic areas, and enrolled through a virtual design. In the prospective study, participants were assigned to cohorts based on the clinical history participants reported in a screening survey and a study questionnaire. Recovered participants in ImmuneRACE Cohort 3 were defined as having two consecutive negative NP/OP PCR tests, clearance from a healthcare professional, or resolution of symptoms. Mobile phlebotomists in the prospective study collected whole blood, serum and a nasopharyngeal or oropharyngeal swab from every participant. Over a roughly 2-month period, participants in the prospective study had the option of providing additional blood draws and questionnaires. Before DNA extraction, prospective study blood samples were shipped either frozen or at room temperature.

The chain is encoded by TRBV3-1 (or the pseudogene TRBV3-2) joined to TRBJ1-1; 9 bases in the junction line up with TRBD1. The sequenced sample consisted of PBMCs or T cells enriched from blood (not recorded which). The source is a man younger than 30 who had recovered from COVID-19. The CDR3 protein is CASSPTGGPNTEAFF. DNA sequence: TGTGCCAGCAGCCCCACAGGGGGCCCGAACACTGAAGCTTTCTTT.